This record looks at one TCR beta chain sequence and its context. This specimen belongs to a study of blood T cell repertoires in COVID-19. Profiled with immunoSEQ multiplex PCR; TCRdb holds only in-frame clones, not every one. This sample yields about 270,000 clones, of which approximately 86% are seen a single time; approximately 2.6% belongs to the top ten. This CDR3 spans 11 amino acids. Looked up from germline, CDR1 is GTSNPN and CDR2 is SVGIG (reference sequence). V was shortened by 7 bases and J by 7 bases, with 13 bases between the two germline ends. This chain uses TRBV30 with TRBJ1-1, with a weak D call TRBD1 (6 bases). What was sequenced was PBMCs or T cells enriched from blood (not recorded which). This receptor was taken from a woman between 18 and 30 years old who had recovered from COVID-19. CDR3 DNA: TGTGCCTTATATCAGGGGAATGAAGCTTTCTTT. Amino acid sequence: CALYQGNEAFF.